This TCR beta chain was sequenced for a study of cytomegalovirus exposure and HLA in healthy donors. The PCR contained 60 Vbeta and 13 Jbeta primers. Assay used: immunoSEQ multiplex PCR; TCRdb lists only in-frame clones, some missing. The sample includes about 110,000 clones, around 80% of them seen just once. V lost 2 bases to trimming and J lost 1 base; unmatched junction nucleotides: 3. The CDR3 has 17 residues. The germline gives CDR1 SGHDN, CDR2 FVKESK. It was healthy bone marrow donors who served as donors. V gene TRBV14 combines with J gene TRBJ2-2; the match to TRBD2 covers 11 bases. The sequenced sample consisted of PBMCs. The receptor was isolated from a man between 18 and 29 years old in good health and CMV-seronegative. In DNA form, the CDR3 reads TGTGCCAGCAGCCAACGACTAGCGGGACTGAACACCGGGGAGCTGTTTTTT. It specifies CASSQRLAGLNTGELFF.